One and the same sample provided the 22 T cell receptor beta chains below, sequenced in a study of T cell responses to AZD1222 COVID-19 vaccine. Clones were sequenced by immunoSEQ multiplex PCR, and TCRdb holds only the in-frame ones, with some missing. Of roughly 100,000 clones in the sample, more than 75% were seen once. The input for sequencing was peripheral blood, taken on day 0 of AZD1222 vaccination. These receptors were collected from an adult in good health.

V gene TRBV5-1 combines with J gene TRBJ2-2, with 12 nucleotides matching TRBD1. With V trimmed by 3 bases and J by 5 bases, 2 bases remained unmatched. Germline CDR1 is SGHRS and CDR2 is YFSETQ. The CDR3 runs to 15 residues. This chain's CDR3 is CASSSGQGATGELFF. CDR3 DNA: TGCGCCAGCAGCTCGGGACAGGGGGCGACCGGGGAGCTGTTTTTT.

The chain's CDR3 is CASSYSNPAYNSPLHF. CDR3 sequence (DNA): TGTGCCAGCAGTTACTCGAACCCGGCCTATAATTCACCCCTCCACTTT. V usage is TRBV6-5 and J usage is TRBJ1-6, with D unresolved. The V gene's germline CDR1 is MNHEY and CDR2 SVGAGI. The CDR3 runs 16 residues. V lost 0 bases, J lost 2 bases, and 8 bases lay in between.

The CDR3, as DNA: TGTGCCAGCAAGGAGCAGGGAGGCACTGAAGCTTTCTTT. This translates into CASKEQGGTEAFF. The rearrangement uses TRBV6-5 and TRBJ1-1; TRBD1 might be the D (5 bases). The V end lost 7 bases, the J end lost 4 bases, and 13 bases lay between the germline ends. In germline, CDR1 is MNHEY, CDR2 SVGAGI. The CDR3 runs to 13 residues.

The rearrangement links TRBV24-1 to TRBJ2-1; 7 bases line up with TRBD2. Germline values: CDR1 KGHDR, CDR2 SFDVKD. The ends lost 8 bases at V and 2 bases at J; junction bases unmatched: 2. The CDR3 runs 13 residues. CDR3 DNA: TGTGCCACCACTAGCGGCCCCTACAATGAGCAGTTCTTC. Translating gives CATTSGPYNEQFF.

The genes are TRBV12-3 or TRBV12-4 and TRBJ2-7; D gene ambiguous. V was pared by 3 bases and J by 1 base, with 7 bases between. The CDR3 is 13 amino acids. CDR3 amino acids: CASSFGASYEQYF. The CDR3, as DNA: TGTGCCAGCAGTTTCGGAGCTTCCTACGAGCAGTACTTC.

This clone was recorded once. This chain joins TRBV19 and TRBJ2-7; TRBD1 might be the D (5 bases). Per the germline V gene, CDR1 is LNHDA and CDR2 is SQIVND (reference sequence). The length of the CDR3 is 16 residues. Trimming took 3 bases from V and 0 from J, leaving 15 bases between them. The CDR3 DNA reads TGTGCCAGTAGTATTCGAAGGGGTAAATCCTCCTACGAGCAGTACTTC. Amino acid sequence: CASSIRRGKSSYEQYF.

The V gene is TRBV7-2, the J gene TRBJ1-5; 7 nucleotides align to TRBD1. The germline V gene encodes CDR1 SGHTA and CDR2 FQGNSA. CDR3 length: 15 amino acids. After removal of 3 bases from V and 7 bases from J, the junction contained 9 bases not matched to a gene. CDR3 DNA sequence: TGTGCCAGCAGCTTCTCACAGGGGTTCGGGCAGCCCCAGCATTTT. Translation gives CASSFSQGFGQPQHF.

The chain has TRBV14 and TRBJ1-4, with D hard to call. V was trimmed by 0 bases and J by 5 bases, leaving 13 bases between them. This CDR3 comprises 16 residues. CDR1 and CDR2 from the germline V gene are SGHDN and FVKESK. CDR3 sequence (DNA): TGTGCCAGCAGCCAAGAGGGTCGGGTTTTAAATGAAAAACTGTTTTTT. This gives the protein CASSQEGRVLNEKLFF.

V is TRBV19 and J is TRBJ2-1; D might be TRBD1 or TRBD2, each matching 5 bases. The CDR3 runs to 13 residues. The V and J ends lost 5 bases and 8 bases respectively, with 13 bases between them. Germline CDR1 is LNHDA and CDR2 is SQIVND (reference sequence). The CDR3 sequence: CASSLGTAHEQFF. The CDR3 bases are TGTGCCAGTAGTCTCGGGACGGCCCATGAGCAGTTCTTC.

In nucleotides, the CDR3 is TGTGCCAGCAGTCTCTTAGGGCCCGCGAGAGAAGCTTTCTTT. Protein product: CASSLLGPAREAFF. This chain links TRBV2 with TRBJ1-1, with D unclear. The germline V gene encodes CDR1 SNHLY and CDR2 FYNNEI. Trimming cost V 5 bases and J 8 bases, with 18 bases left between them. The CDR3 sequence is 14 residues long.

The chain joins TRBV4-2 to TRBJ2-3; no definite D call. Trimming took off 0 bases at V and 2 bases at J, with 6 bases between the two ends. This CDR3 is 14 amino acids long. Germline V gene lookup returns CDR1 LGHNA and CDR2 YNFKEQ. This chain's CDR3 is CASSQDFLTDTQYF. In nucleotides, the CDR3 is TGTGCCAGCAGCCAAGATTTCCTCACAGATACGCAGTATTTT.

This clone occurred once. V usage is TRBV15 and J usage is TRBJ2-1, with TRBD2 identical over 7 bases. CDR1 is LNHNV and CDR2 is YYDKDF in the germline V gene (reference sequence). V gave up 4 bases and J gave up 3 bases; unmatched junction bases: 6. The CDR3 covers 15 residues. The CDR3 DNA reads as TGTGCCACCAGCAACCTCGGGGGGAACTACAATGAGCAGTTCTTC. Its protein product is CATSNLGGNYNEQFF.

J is TRBJ2-5 and V is TRBV29-1; 7 positions match TRBD1. The CDR3 is 14 amino acids. Germline trimming cut 8 bases from V and 4 bases from J; bases unmatched to any gene: 13. The germline V gene encodes CDR1 SQVTM and CDR2 ANQGSEA. The CDR3 sequence: CSTKTGWLGETQYF. The DNA of the CDR3 is TGCAGCACCAAGACAGGGTGGCTTGGAGAGACCCAGTACTTC.

The chain couples TRBV29-1 to TRBJ2-1; possibly TRBD2 for D (5 bases). V was shortened by 3 bases and J by 8 bases, with 11 bases between the two germline ends. From germline, CDR1 is SQVTM and CDR2 ANQGSEA. The CDR3 covers 12 residues. The CDR3 coding sequence is TGCAGCGTTGATCGGGGTGGTGATGAGCAGTTCTTC. As protein: CSVDRGGDEQFF.

This clone was recorded only once. V gene TRBV7-9 combines with J gene TRBJ2-3; perhaps TRBD1 as D (7 bases). Trimming pared 0 bases from V and 6 bases from J, leaving 13 bases between. The CDR3 runs to 15 residues. Germline V CDR1 and CDR2: SEHNR, FQNEAQ (reference sequence). CDR3 in DNA: TGTGCCAGCAGCTTAGCCGGGGGACAGTTGGATACGCAGTATTTT. Protein: CASSLAGGQLDTQYF.

This clone has more than one count but fewer than ten. The chain is built from TRBV4-2 and TRBJ2-7; possible D gene TRBD2, 6 bases. CDR3 length: 15 residues. Germline V gives CDR1 LGHNA, CDR2 YNFKEQ. Trimming shortened V by 2 bases and J by 3 bases, and 14 bases separated the two germline ends. In DNA, the CDR3 is TGTGCCAGCAGCCAATCCGCTAGCGTGATCTACGAGCAGTACTTC. Protein product: CASSQSASVIYEQYF.

CDR3 amino acids: CASSPFLGGTGVGEAFF. The CDR3 nucleotides read TGTGCCAGCAGTCCCTTCTTAGGAGGGACAGGGGTTGGGGAAGCTTTCTTT. The chain employs TRBV6-6 and TRBJ1-1, with 10 nucleotides matching TRBD1. V was clipped by 5 bases and J by 8 bases; unmatched bases: 17. Germline loops: CDR1 MNHNY, CDR2 SVGAGI (reference sequence). The CDR3 contains 17 residues.

The chain recombines TRBV10-2 with TRBJ1-2; D unclear. V was shortened by 3 bases and J by 8 bases, with 10 bases between the two germline ends. This CDR3 spans 12 amino acids. Germline CDR1 is WSHSY and CDR2 is SAAADI. CDR3 nucleotide sequence: TGCGCCAGCAGTGACTCCCCTTGGGGCTACACCTTC. Protein sequence: CASSDSPWGYTF.

The chain uses TRBV2 and TRBJ1-1, with D unresolved. The CDR3 spans 12 residues. The germline CDR1 and CDR2 sequences are SNHLY and FYNNEI. V dropped 2 bases and J dropped 3 bases, with 4 bases sitting between them. The CDR3 region has the DNA TGTGCCAGCAGTGAATATTACACTGAAGCTTTCTTT. Translated: CASSEYYTEAFF.

This chain uses TRBV6-6 with TRBJ2-7; 8 bases match TRBD2. The CDR3 is 15 residues long. V lost 2 bases to trimming and J lost 3 bases; unmatched junction nucleotides: 6. The germline gives CDR1 MNHNY, CDR2 SVGAGI (reference sequence). The CDR3 loop reads CASSYITSGLYEQYF. CDR3 nucleotide sequence: TGTGCCAGCAGTTACATTACTAGCGGCCTCTACGAGCAGTACTTC.

The chain is built from TRBV28 and TRBJ1-1; D gene unclear. In germline, CDR1 is MDHEN, CDR2 SYDVKM. This CDR3 is built from 10 residues. V lost 5 bases and J lost 11, with 9 bases in between. CDR3 amino acids: CASSRVAAFF. The CDR3 DNA reads TGTGCCAGCAGTAGGGTAGCGGCTTTCTTT.

The chain uses TRBV5-1 and TRBJ2-7; 8 bases line up with TRBD1. The CDR3 extends over 17 amino acids. The V segment lost 4 bases and the J segment 3 bases; nucleotides outside the gene matches: 15. The germline gives CDR1 SGHRS, CDR2 YFSETQ. Written as DNA, the CDR3 is TGCGCCAGCAGCGCCGACCCCCTAGGACAGGGAAACTACGAGCAGTACTTC. Its translation is CASSADPLGQGNYEQYF.